This T cell receptor beta chain originates from a study of identifying expanded T cells in peripheral blood. Data came from immunoSEQ multiplex PCR; TCRdb stores just in-frame clones and leaves some out. Counted here are approximately 94,000 clones, over 75% occurring once; the ten biggest clones make up about 6%. Trimming removed 5 bases at V and 3 bases at J, with 16 bases between. The germline CDR1 and CDR2 sequences are SEHNR and FQNEAQ (reference sequence). The CDR3 covers 15 residues. During the collection period, no donor immune events like infections were recorded. This sequence originates from a person aged 18 to 69 in good health. The rearrangement joins TRBV7-9 to TRBJ2-5; D is unresolved. The sequenced sample consisted of blood. The CDR3, as DNA: TGTGCCAGCAGCCCCCCCCCTAGTGACAAAGAGACCCAGTACTTC. It specifies CASSPPPSDKETQYF.